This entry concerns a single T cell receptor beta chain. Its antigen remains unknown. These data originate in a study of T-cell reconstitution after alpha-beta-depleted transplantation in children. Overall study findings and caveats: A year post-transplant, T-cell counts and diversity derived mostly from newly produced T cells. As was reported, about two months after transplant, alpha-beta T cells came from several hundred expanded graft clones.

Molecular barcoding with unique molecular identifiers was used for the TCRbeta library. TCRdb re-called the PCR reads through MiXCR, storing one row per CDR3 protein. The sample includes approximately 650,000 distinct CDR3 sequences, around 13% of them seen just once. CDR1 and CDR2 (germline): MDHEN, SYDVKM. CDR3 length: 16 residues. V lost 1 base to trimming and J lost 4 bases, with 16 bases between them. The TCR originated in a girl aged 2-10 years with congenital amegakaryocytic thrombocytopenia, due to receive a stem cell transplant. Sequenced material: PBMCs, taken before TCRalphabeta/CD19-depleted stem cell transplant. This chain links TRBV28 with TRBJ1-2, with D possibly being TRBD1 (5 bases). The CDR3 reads CASSLLPRVPTYGYTF. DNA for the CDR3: TGTGCCAGCAGTTTATTGCCCAGGGTCCCTACCTATGGCTACACCTTC.